What follows describes a single T cell receptor (beta chain). The antigen is not known. Pooled in the analysis were second doses at about 4 or about 12 weeks. CDR3 length equals 17 residues. This sample was included in a study of T cell responses to AZD1222 COVID-19 vaccine. Study findings and constraints: Regions left unmutated in variants are reportedly the target of nearly half of spike-specific TCRs. Two AZD1222 doses significantly raised spike-specific TCR breadth and depth over controls.

Clones were read by immunoSEQ multiplex PCR, and TCRdb kept only the in-frame ones, dropping some. Among 75,000 to 95,000 clones listed, around 85% were seen once. This TCR derives from an adult who received the AZD1222 COVID-19 vaccine. V usage is TRBV12-1 and J usage is TRBJ2-3; the DNA was not compared with TRBD2, the D call given in the table. TRBV12-1 counts as a pseudogene. Sequences were derived from peripheral blood, sampled 28 days after the second AZD1222 dose. CDR3 nucleotides: TGTGCCAGCAGCTTTGCCTTTCGAGGCAGCGGCACAGATACGCAGTATTTT. It encodes CASSFAFRGSGTDTQYF.